The 8 T cell receptor beta chains presented below share a single source sample, sequenced in a study of early T cells in non-severe SARS-CoV-2 infection. TCRdb reprocessed the 5' RACE reads with MiXCR, giving one entry per CDR3 protein. The repertoire has roughly 60,000 distinct CDR3 sequences, 13% of them found once; the top ten carry around 4.2%. Sequenced: whole blood. The receptors derive from an adult who was a healthcare worker with PCR-confirmed SARS-CoV-2 infection or an uninfected control (not recorded which).

This clonotype was seen a handful of times. The rearrangement links TRBV12-3 or TRBV12-4 to TRBJ2-7; 9 bases are a match to TRBD1. The CDR3 has 14 amino acids. J was trimmed by 5 bases and V by 4 bases; bases with no gene match: 6. CDR3 in DNA: TGTGCCAGCAGTTCTCGGGACAGGGACGACGAGCAGTACTTC. It translates to CASSSRDRDDEQYF.

The J gene is TRBJ1-5, the V gene TRBV6-6, with 9 bases identical to TRBD1. Germline-derived CDR1 and CDR2 are MNHNY and SVGAGI (reference sequence). V shed 0 bases and J 6 bases; nucleotides not matched to a gene: 6. The CDR3 extends over 16 amino acids. The CDR3 nucleotides read TGTGCCAGCAGTTACTCGCTTGGACAGGGGAGTCAGCCCCAGCATTTT. Translated: CASSYSLGQGSQPQHF.

This clonotype came up many times. The chain combines TRBV11-2 with TRBJ1-2; 11 bases align to TRBD1. Germline-derived CDR1 and CDR2 are SGHAT and FQNNGV. J gave up 4 bases and V 7 bases, and 5 bases lay outside the gene matches. This CDR3 spans 14 amino acids. The CDR3: CASKLGQGVYGYTF. The CDR3 bases are TGTGCCAGCAAGTTGGGACAGGGGGTCTATGGCTACACCTTC.

This clonotype was seen a few times. This chain uses TRBV5-6 with TRBJ2-4; possibly TRBD2 for D (5 bases). This CDR3 comprises 16 residues. Trimming left V 4 bases short and J 3 bases short, with 17 bases between. Germline V gives CDR1 SGHDT, CDR2 YYEEEE. CDR3 loop: CASSGGPPWGKNIQYF. In nucleotides, the CDR3 is TGTGCCAGCAGCGGCGGGCCCCCTTGGGGCAAAAACATTCAGTACTTC.

This clonotype came up once. This chain uses TRBV5-1 with TRBJ2-3; TRBD2 might be the D (5 bases). Germline loops: CDR1 SGHRS, CDR2 YFSETQ. Between the trimmed V and J ends, which lost 6 bases and 6 bases, there was a span of 23 bases. This CDR3 has 16 amino acids. The CDR3 coding sequence is TGCGCCAGCACTCCCGCCCCCGGGGAAGCGGCGGATACGCAGTATTTT. It is translated as CASTPAPGEAADTQYF.

Only a few counts were recorded for this clonotype. This chain uses TRBV2 with TRBJ2-6; a possible D gene is TRBD2 (5 bases). This CDR3 has 13 residues. Germline CDR1 and CDR2: SNHLY and FYNNEI. The ends were cut back, 8 bases at V and 3 bases at J, with 8 bases in the middle. The CDR3 coding sequence is TGTGCCAGCCTACGGGATGGGGCCAACGTCCTGACTTTC. As protein: CASLRDGANVLTF.

This clonotype appeared a few times. The chain links TRBV6-6 to TRBJ2-1; D possibly matches TRBD1 or TRBD2 (5 bases each). The length of the CDR3 is 17 residues. Looked up from germline, CDR1 is MNHNY and CDR2 is SVGAGI (reference sequence). The germline V and J ends were trimmed by 0 bases and 2 bases, with 14 bases remaining between them. The CDR3 is CASSYSRDPATYNEQFF. For the CDR3, the DNA is TGTGCCAGCAGTTACTCGAGGGACCCCGCGACCTACAATGAGCAGTTCTTC.

This clonotype was recorded a few times. V gene TRBV4-2 combines with J gene TRBJ1-2; 10 nucleotides match TRBD1. This CDR3 comprises 18 residues. The germline gives CDR1 LGHNA, CDR2 YNFKEQ. After removal of 0 bases from V and 5 bases from J, the junction contained 12 bases not matched to a gene. The CDR3 protein is CASSQDHPHRDRGYGYTF. CDR3 in DNA: TGTGCCAGCAGCCAAGACCATCCACACCGGGACAGGGGATATGGCTACACCTTC.